This TCR beta chain appears in the sequencing data of a study of T cell responses to AZD1222 COVID-19 vaccine (TCRdb year 2021). With regard to the full study: AZD1222 recipients given second doses at about 4 weeks or at about 12 weeks were pooled, since spike-specific TCR depth and breadth were not found to differ between the two schedules. Enrollment into the trials was organized by age into subgroups of 18-55, 56-69 and 70-plus years, and those subgroups contained around 150, 28 and 57 TCR-sequenced participants, respectively. TCR sequencing covered 233 trial participants: 200 to 220 given two doses of AZD1222 and about 26 given two doses of MenACWY control vaccine. General conclusions and limits of the study: Conclusions about previously exposed vaccinees are limited, since just 6 or 7 AZD1222 recipients were seropositive for SARS-CoV-2 at baseline. After two AZD1222 doses, both the breadth and the depth of spike-specific TCRs were significantly higher than at day 0 and than in MenACWY recipients. Nearly half of unique spike-specific TCRs reportedly recognized epitopes outside regions mutated in the B.1.351 and B.1.1.7 variants. Participants were mostly white British, with more females than males. The authors suggested clonal diversity may have been underestimated. Because no day 14 peak-response samples were available, the repertoires could be characterized only after the peak T cell response. The vaccine-associated CD4 TCRs covered the entire spike protein, and the dominant responses fell in regions 160-218 and 743-854. The 56-69-year group was small, and its depth increase did not reach significance, likely because of low power.

CDR1 MNHEY and CDR2 SMNVEV are derived from the germline V gene (reference sequence). The CDR3 has 15 amino acids, counting the end cysteine and phenylalanine. Only the CDR3 portion is preserved as DNA: 45 bases, with reading frame beginning at the first base. V is shortened by 8 bases, J by 5 bases, and the region joining them spans 16 bases. Points on this clone: Which antigen it targets is not known. No clone much larger than this one lies a single base away; base qualities are absent.

The meaning of the sample's time point label: baseline before first vaccination. Vaccinee samples were obtained from the UK trials COV001 and COV002, which included a single-blind randomized controlled phase 2/3 trial of AZD1222 (ChAdOx1 nCoV-19) in healthy adults. For TCRbeta chain sequencing, PBMC samples from trial participants were taken at day 0 and at day 28 after the second dose. The CDR3 regions of human TCRbeta chains were subjected to immunosequencing. As for the original processing: TCRs in the repertoires were compared against a reference library of SARS-CoV-2-specific TCRs that had been generated with the MIRA antigen-specificity platform. Breadth was defined as the fraction of unique TCRs that were SARS-CoV-2-associated, and depth was defined as the fraction of total T cells that were SARS-CoV-2-associated. Using the MIRA data, each spike-specific TCR was mapped to the spike region that the TCR reacts to and placed in a CD4 or CD8 class. Log10-transformed breadth and depth values were compared by one-way ANOVA with Sidak's multiple comparisons tests. Here the immuneACCESS table is served through TCRdb, limited to in-frame sequences with V and J called. Missing clones are a known gap in these copies; in checked studies unresolved V genes cover under half, and the rest lacks a known reason. D and trimming were read from the DNA, whereas the V and J calls and clone size are those reported in that table. The table for this sample lists 65,000 to 75,000 clones; under 90% of them were counted only once. Of the sample, 21% falls within the top ten clones.

The sequence was obtained from an adult in good health. Rearrangement joined TRBV27 to TRBJ1-6; perhaps TRBD1 is the D gene, with 5 bases matching. The input for sequencing was peripheral blood, taken on day 0 of AZD1222 vaccination. CDR3 region: CASGEWTNHNSPLHF. The DNA sequence follows: TGTGCCAGCGGGGAGTGGACAAACCATAATTCACCCCTCCACTTT.